Listed below are T cell receptor beta chains from one sample, sequenced in a study of blood T cell repertoires in COVID-19. The table came from immunoSEQ multiplex PCR; TCRdb's copy has only in-frame clones and leaves some out. This table holds 3,500 to 5,000 clones, around 73% found once. Input material: peripheral blood. The receptor source for this set is a human donor with active or convalescent COVID-19. The donor label of this sample is uncertain. CDR3s include the opening cysteine and the closing phenylalanine or tryptophan. A D gene is named only where the DNA matches it firmly. The size field is filled for only some rows; it gives once, few, many or a size class.

CDR3nt | CDR3aa | abundance | j_gene | v_gene | d_gene
TGCGCCAGCAGTGAGTCGAGGAATCTCCTCCCCCTCCAAGAGACCCAGTACTTC | CASSESRNLLPLQETQYF | . | TRBJ2-5 | TRBV10-1 | .
TGTGCCAGCAGTGTAGGGGGGGATCAGCCCCAGCATTTT | CASSVGGDQPQHF | . | TRBJ1-5 | TRBV2 | .
TGTGCCAGCAGTGGAAGGGGCTTTGGAAACACCATATATTTT | CASSGRGFGNTIYF | . | TRBJ1-3 | TRBV25-1 | .
TGCAGCGTTGTGGAGGGGAGAGGGGGCTACACCTTC | CSVVEGRGGYTF | . | TRBJ1-2 | TRBV29-1 | .
TGTGCCAGCAGCCTAGGGCCTAGCGGGCTGTACAATGAGCAGTTCTTC | CASSLGPSGLYNEQFF | . | TRBJ2-1 | TRBV7-9 | TRBD2
TGTGCCACCAGTGATTTTACAGGGGGTAATGAGCAGTTCTTC | CATSDFTGGNEQFF | few | TRBJ2-1 | TRBV24-1 | TRBD1
TGTGCCAGCTCACCGGGGCCCGGAAGGGAAAAACTGTTTTTT | CASSPGPGREKLFF | . | TRBJ1-4 | TRBV18 | .
TGTGCCAGCAGCGCCTCCTTACAGGGTATCCGAGGCGAGCAGTACTTC | CASSASLQGIRGEQYF | . | TRBJ2-7 | TRBV9 | .
TGTGCCAGCAGCTCTCCTAGCGGGAAGGCCACCGGGGAGCTGTTTTTT | CASSSPSGKATGELFF | . | TRBJ2-2 | TRBV5-4 | TRBD2
TGTGCCAGCAGTGCCCGGGACAGTTTATTCTACGAGCAGTACTTC | CASSARDSLFYEQYF | . | TRBJ2-7 | TRBV25-1 | TRBD1
TGTGCCAGCAGCTTAGAGGGACTCGCCTACTACGAGCAGTACTTC | CASSLEGLAYYEQYF | . | TRBJ2-7 | TRBV11-2 | .
TGTGCCAGCAGCTTAACGACAGGGTTCGGAAACACCATATATTTT | CASSLTTGFGNTIYF | once | TRBJ1-3 | TRBV7-2 | TRBD1
TGTGCCAGCAGTGGACATGACTATGGCTACACCTTC | CASSGHDYGYTF | . | TRBJ1-2 | TRBV2 | .
TGTGCCAGTAAGGGGGCCTACGAGCAGTACTTC | CASKGAYEQYF | . | TRBJ2-7 | TRBV19 | .
TGTGCCTGGAGTGAGGGGCATGGCAATCAGCCCCAGCATTTT | CAWSEGHGNQPQHF | . | TRBJ1-5 | TRBV30 | .
TGTGCCAGTAGCCTAGACAGTCTGGGAAACACCATATATTTT | CASSLDSLGNTIYF | . | TRBJ1-3 | TRBV19 | .
TGTGCCAGCAGCCAATGGACAGGGGTGAACACCGGGGAGCTGTTTTTT | CASSQWTGVNTGELFF | . | TRBJ2-2 | TRBV14 | TRBD1
TGTGCCAGTAGGGAGACAGAAACTAGCACAGATACGCAGTATTTT | CASRETETSTDTQYF | . | TRBJ2-3 | TRBV19 | .
TGTGCCAGTAGATCGATAGGGAGGGATGAAAAACTGTTTTTT | CASRSIGRDEKLFF | . | TRBJ1-4 | TRBV19 | .
TGTGCCAGCAGTTGGACTAGCGCTTACAATGAGCAGTTCTTC | CASSWTSAYNEQFF | . | TRBJ2-1 | TRBV2 | TRBD2
TGTGCCAGTAGTACCGTGGGGGAGCTGTTTTTT | CASSTVGELFF | . | TRBJ2-2 | TRBV19 | .
TGTGCCAGCAGCTACCGACAGGGGGGGTTTGAAGCTTTCTTT | CASSYRQGGFEAFF | . | TRBJ1-1 | TRBV7-2 | TRBD1
TGTGCCAGCAGCTTGGGACAGCACACTGAAGCTTTCTTT | CASSLGQHTEAFF | . | TRBJ1-1 | TRBV7-9 | TRBD1
TGTGCCAGCAGCGCACCGGGACTCGCGCAGTATTTT | CASSAPGLAQYF | . | TRBJ2-3 | TRBV3-1/TRBV3-2 | .
TGCGCCAGCAGCGGGGGGACTAGCGGGACCCCCTACAATGAGCAGTTCTTC | CASSGGTSGTPYNEQFF | . | TRBJ2-1 | TRBV5-1 | TRBD2
TGTGCCAGCAGCTGGACCGGGACTAGCGGCTACACAGATACGCAGTATTTT | CASSWTGTSGYTDTQYF | . | TRBJ2-3 | TRBV5-6 | TRBD2
TGTGCCAGCTCACCGTCACAGGGTACTAAGCAGCCCCAGCATTTT | CASSPSQGTKQPQHF | once | TRBJ1-5 | TRBV18 | .
TGTGCCAGCAGTTTATTTGGGGGGGGGCTCTACGAGCAGTACTTC | CASSLFGGGLYEQYF | . | TRBJ2-7 | TRBV27 | .
TGTGCCATCAGTGAGTATGATGGAGAGGCTTTCTTT | CAISEYDGEAFF | . | TRBJ1-1 | TRBV10-3 | .
TGTGCCAGCACCCGGGGAGGACAGGGAGGGACTGAAGCTTTCTTT | CASTRGGQGGTEAFF | . | TRBJ1-1 | TRBV6-6 | TRBD1
TGTGCCAGCAGTTACTCAGCCATGAATTCACCCCTCCACTTT | CASSYSAMNSPLHF | . | TRBJ1-6 | TRBV6-2/TRBV6-3 | .
TGTGCCAGCACCCCAAGACAGGGAAATGGCTACACCTTC | CASTPRQGNGYTF | . | TRBJ1-2 | TRBV6-5 | TRBD1
TGTGCCAGCAGCCTCGACATAAACAGCAATCAGCCCCAGCATTTT | CASSLDINSNQPQHF | . | TRBJ1-5 | TRBV6-2/TRBV6-3 | .
TGTGCCAGTAATCCTAGCGGGAAGACCGGGGAGCTGTTTTTT | CASNPSGKTGELFF | . | TRBJ2-2 | TRBV19 | TRBD2
TGTGCCACTTCCGGGACTAGCGGTATAGGAGAGCAGTACTTC | CATSGTSGIGEQYF | . | TRBJ2-7 | TRBV24-1 | TRBD2
TGTGCCGAGGGGGGACAGGGTGGCCTTGGCTACACCTTC | CAEGGQGGLGYTF | . | TRBJ1-2 | TRBV28 | TRBD1
TGTGCCAGCAGCTCCAGCAGACAGGGAAGGGAGACCCAGTACTTC | CASSSSRQGRETQYF | once | TRBJ2-5 | TRBV11-2 | TRBD1
TGTGCCAGCAGCCCTAGACAGGGGGCGTGGTATGGCTACACCTTC | CASSPRQGAWYGYTF | . | TRBJ1-2 | TRBV7-9 | TRBD1
TGTGCCTGGAAGCGCGGGATTACCTACAATGAGCAGTTCTTC | CAWKRGITYNEQFF | few | TRBJ2-1 | TRBV30 | .
TGTGCCAGCAGCCCGGCGACACCGAACACCGGGGAGCTGTTTTTT | CASSPATPNTGELFF | . | TRBJ2-2 | TRBV11-2 | .
TGTGCCAGCAGCTTGGCCCCAATAGCGGGAGCCCCCTACGAGCAGTACTTC | CASSLAPIAGAPYEQYF | . | TRBJ2-7 | TRBV5-5 | TRBD2
TGTGCCAGCTCAACTTATTCCGGGACAGGGGGGTATGGCTACACCTTC | CASSTYSGTGGYGYTF | . | TRBJ1-2 | TRBV18 | TRBD1
TGTGCCAGCAGCTTAACTAGTAGTCGAATGACCGGGGAGCTGTTTTTT | CASSLTSSRMTGELFF | . | TRBJ2-2 | TRBV7-8 | .
TGTGCCACCGGGGGACAGGGGAGGGATGAGCAGTTCTTC | CATGGQGRDEQFF | . | TRBJ2-1 | TRBV24-1 | TRBD1
TGTGCCAGCAGCTTAGTGGCTAGCGGCTTCTACGAGCAGTACTTC | CASSLVASGFYEQYF | few | TRBJ2-7 | TRBV11-3 | TRBD2
TGCGCCAGCAGCCTGTCGGGACAGGGGTACTATGGCTACACCTTC | CASSLSGQGYYGYTF | . | TRBJ1-2 | TRBV4-3 | TRBD1